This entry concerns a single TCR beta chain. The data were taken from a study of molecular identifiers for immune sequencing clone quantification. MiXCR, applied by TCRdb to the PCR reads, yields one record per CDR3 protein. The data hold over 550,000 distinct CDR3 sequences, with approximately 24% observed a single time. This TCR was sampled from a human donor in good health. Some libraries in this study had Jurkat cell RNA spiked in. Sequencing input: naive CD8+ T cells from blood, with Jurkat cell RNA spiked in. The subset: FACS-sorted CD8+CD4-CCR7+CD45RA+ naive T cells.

The CDR3 loop reads CASSLGGLGANEQFF. As DNA, the CDR3 is TGTGCCAGCAGCTTAGGAGGACTAGGGGCAAATGAGCAGTTCTTC. V gene TRBV11-2 combines with J gene TRBJ2-1; 7 bases agree with TRBD2. The V and J ends lost 1 base and 7 bases, in that order; junction bases with no gene match: 7. The CDR3 consists of 15 residues. Looked up from germline, CDR1 is SGHAT and CDR2 is FQNNGV. The variable domain in full, with the rest retrieved from reference TRBV11-2 and TRBJ2-1, is EAGVAQSPRYKIIEKRQSVAFWCNPISGHATLYWYQQILGQGPKLLIQFQNNGVVDDSQLPKDRFSAERLKGVDSTLKIQPAKLEDSAVYLCASSLGGLGANEQFFGPGTRLTVL.